Following are 4 T cell receptor beta chains from one sample sequenced in a study of T cells in Graves' hyperthyroidism and ophthalmopathy. Amplification of TCR beta CDR3 regions used RNA as the template. Using the HTBI primer set, a first-round RT-PCR was run on the TCR CDR3. TCRdb called the multiplex PCR reads again in MiXCR, with one record for every CDR3 protein. The sample has approximately 610,000 distinct CDR3 sequences, roughly 17% seen once. Sample: blood. These receptors were collected from a young woman with Graves' hyperthyroidism.

This clonotype was seen at least ten times. V and J are TRBV2 and TRBJ2-7; D is ambiguous. Germline CDR1 and CDR2: SNHLY and FYNNEI. Trimming pared 4 bases from V and 7 bases from J, leaving 8 bases between. This CDR3 is 11 amino acids long. In DNA, the CDR3 is TGTGCCAGCAGTGTTGGCAGAGAGCAGTACTTC. This gives the protein CASSVGREQYF.

This clonotype has ten or more counts. The rearrangement links TRBV27 to TRBJ2-1, with D perhaps TRBD1 or TRBD2 (6 bases each). Germline V gene lookup returns CDR1 MNHEY and CDR2 SMNVEV (reference sequence). The V end was cut by 7 bases, the J end by 0 bases, with 19 bases between. This CDR3 is 17 amino acids long. In DNA, the CDR3 is TGTGCCAGCATAGGGGGGAAGAGGCAGAGCTCCTACAATGAGCAGTTCTTC. Its protein is CASIGGKRQSSYNEQFF.

The V gene is TRBV6-6, the J gene TRBJ1-1; D possibly corresponds to TRBD1 (6 bases). This CDR3 contains 17 residues. Trimming left V 2 bases short and J 1 base short, with 17 bases between. Germline CDR1 and CDR2: MNHNY and SVGAGI (reference sequence). The CDR3 nucleotides read TGTGCCAGCAGTTACCCGAGGGGGGGGGGGGGGAACACTGAAGCTTTCTTT. This gives the protein CASSYPRGGGGNTEAFF.

This clonotype was observed at least ten times. V is TRBV2 and J is TRBJ1-5; TRBD1 is a possible D gene (5 bases). The CDR3 covers 15 residues. With 2 bases removed from V and 1 base from J, the gap between germline ends came to 9 bases. In germline, CDR1 is SNHLY, CDR2 FYNNEI. This CDR3 reads CASSERGLSNQPQHF. The CDR3 nucleotides are TGTGCCAGCAGTGAAAGGGGATTGAGCAATCAGCCCCAGCATTTT.